One TCR beta chain is described in this entry. Its antigen is unidentified. This CDR3 spans 14 amino acids. Between the trimmed V and J ends, which lost 4 bases and 1 base, there was a span of 10 bases. The germline V gene has CDR1 SEHNR and CDR2 FQNEAQ (reference sequence). Use of 60 Vbeta and 13 Jbeta primers characterized the PCR. Measured with immunoSEQ multiplex PCR; TCRdb has only the in-frame clones, and not every one. The profile shows 65,000 to 100,000 clones, 79% of them singletons. The sample originates from a study of cytomegalovirus exposure and HLA in healthy donors. Study as a whole: Sequencing of 150 million to 200 million T cells in an earlier analysis found about 120 million unique TCR beta sequences. Whole-study results and caveats: In an earlier analysis, productive rearrangement rates for most beta V segments clustered near 87% or 30%. Across all donors, roughly uniform sequencing depth was an assumption of the presence/absence analyses. Later on, an analysis showed TCR association rates differing by HLA locus, with DRB1 the most and HLA-C the fewest.

The TCR originated in a middle-aged woman in good health and CMV-seropositive. The chain recombines TRBV7-9 with TRBJ1-1, with a weak D call TRBD1 (6 bases). Specimen: PBMCs. The CDR3 sequence is CASSSRTANTEAFF. CDR3 DNA sequence: TGTGCCAGCAGCTCAAGGACAGCGAACACTGAAGCTTTCTTT. Full variable domain (remainder filled in from reference TRBV7-9 and TRBJ1-1): DTGVSQNPRHKITKRGQNVTFRCDPISEHNRLYWYRQTLGQGPEFLTYFQNEAQLEKSRLLSDRFSAERPKGSFSTLEIQRTEQGDSAMYLCASSSRTANTEAFFGQGTRLTVV.